These 5 T cell receptor beta chains share one sample of origin, sequenced in a study of follicular helper T cells after annual influenza vaccination. This table comes from immunoSEQ multiplex PCR, and its TCRdb copy is limited to in-frame clones, with some not included. Altogether approximately 10,000 clones are present, about 82% being singletons, with the ten largest covering around 0.43%. Time point reported: 2015-2016 season, 7 days after influenza vaccination. Here the sequenced sample was CXCR5+ CD38- circulating T follicular helper cells from blood, taken 7 days after influenza vaccination. Subset described: circulating Tfh, non-naive CD4+CXCR5+PD-1+ (ICOS+CD38+ or ICOS-CD38-). The receptor source for this set is an adult who received the influenza vaccine.

The V and J genes are TRBV9 and TRBJ1-4, with 8 bases lining up with TRBD1. CDR3 length: 16 amino acids. With V trimmed by 4 bases and J by 8 bases, 13 bases remained unmatched. From germline, CDR1 is SGDLS and CDR2 YYNGEE. The CDR3 bases are TGTGCCAGCAGCATCCAACTCGGACAGGGTGGAGAAAAACTGTTTTTT. It is translated as CASSIQLGQGGEKLFF.

The chain couples TRBV5-5 to TRBJ1-2; D not certain. V gave up 2 bases and J gave up 3 bases, with 11 bases separating them. Germline V CDR1 and CDR2: SGHKS, YYEKEE (reference sequence). The CDR3 spans 14 residues. The CDR3 nucleotides read TGTGCCAGCAGCTTCGGCATCGGGGACTATGGCTACACCTTC. This codes for CASSFGIGDYGYTF.

The chain employs TRBV5-4 and TRBJ1-4, with D unresolved. V was trimmed by 3 bases and J by 5 bases, leaving 8 bases between them. CDR1 is SGHNT, CDR2 YYREEE, per germline (reference sequence). The CDR3 is made up of 13 amino acids. The CDR3 sequence: CASSSPSNEKLFF. In DNA form, the CDR3 reads TGTGCCAGCAGCTCGCCGTCCAATGAAAAACTGTTTTTT.

V usage is TRBV18 and J usage is TRBJ1-2; no reliable D call. Germline loops: CDR1 KGHSH, CDR2 LQKENI. The CDR3 is 13 amino acids. Trimming stripped 2 bases from V and 4 bases from J, with 8 bases between. The CDR3 sequence is CASSPYSSYGYTF. CDR3 sequence (DNA): TGTGCCAGCTCACCATACAGTTCCTATGGCTACACCTTC.

The chain is built from TRBV7-8 and TRBJ1-5; no definite D call. Germline CDR1 is SGHVS and CDR2 is FQNEAQ. This CDR3 has 16 residues. V dropped 1 base and J dropped 6 bases, with 16 bases sitting between them. CDR3: CASSLGPGSFGQPQHF. The CDR3 DNA sequence: TGTGCCAGCAGCTTAGGCCCGGGGTCCTTCGGTCAGCCCCAGCATTTT.